The 10 T cell receptor beta chains presented below share a single source sample, sequenced in a study of blood T cell repertoires in COVID-19. Assay: immunoSEQ multiplex PCR; the TCRdb copy retains only in-frame clones and omits some. Of about 150,000 clones listed, 70% to 85% are singletons. Source material: peripheral blood. The receptors stem from a woman aged 45-65 years with acute or convalescent COVID-19.

The chain has TRBV29-1 and TRBJ1-1, with TRBD1 matching 12 bases. Germline CDR1 SQVTM, CDR2 ANQGSEA. This CDR3 region has 14 residues. V shed 0 bases, J shed 8 bases, and the junction held 4 bases outside the gene matches. CDR3 amino acids: CSVEDGGQGAEAFF. The CDR3 DNA reads as TGCAGCGTTGAAGATGGGGGACAGGGGGCAGAAGCTTTCTTT.

This clone was observed a single time. The CDR3 protein is CASSPVGGRLQGPLHF. In DNA form, the CDR3 reads TGTGCCAGCAGCCCTGTTGGCGGCAGGCTACAGGGTCCCCTCCACTTT. The gene calls are TRBV5-4 and TRBJ1-6, with a possible D match to TRBD1 (6 bases). Germline V gene sequence: CDR1 SGHNT, CDR2 YYREEE (reference sequence). The ends were cut back, 4 bases at V and 13 bases at J, with 24 bases in the middle. The CDR3 is made up of 16 amino acids.

The chain links TRBV6-2 or TRBV6-3 to TRBJ2-1, with 8 positions matching TRBD2. The trim removed 0 bases at V and 0 bases at J, leaving 7 bases unmatched. The CDR3 is made up of 18 amino acids. Germline lookup yields CDR1 MNHEY and CDR2 SVGEGT. CDR3 protein: CASSYSAGGRSSYNEQFF. The CDR3 DNA reads as TGTGCCAGCAGTTACTCGGCGGGGGGCCGGAGCTCCTACAATGAGCAGTTCTTC.

This chain uses TRBV11-2 with TRBJ1-6; D remains ambiguous. V lost 3 bases to trimming and J lost 5 bases, with 8 bases between them. The germline CDR1 and CDR2 sequences are SGHAT and FQNNGV. The CDR3 sequence is 14 residues long. Written as DNA, the CDR3 is TGTGCCAGCAGCTTCGGTCTTCATAATTCACCCCTCCACTTT. This gives the protein CASSFGLHNSPLHF.

The chain has TRBV12-3 or TRBV12-4 and TRBJ2-3; D is unresolved. This CDR3 has 12 residues. V dropped 3 bases and J dropped 7 bases, with 8 bases sitting between them. The CDR3 region is CASSFAGNTQYF. The CDR3 bases are TGTGCCAGCAGTTTCGCAGGAAATACGCAGTATTTT.

This clone was counted a few times. This chain links TRBV5-1 with TRBJ2-1; 7 nucleotides agree with TRBD2. Trimming cost V 3 bases and J 1 base; bases outside gene matches: 4. There are 15 residues in the CDR3. The germline gives CDR1 SGHRS, CDR2 YFSETQ. The CDR3 region has the DNA TGCGCCAGCAGCTCGGGGGGAGGGTCCTACAATGAGCAGTTCTTC. It specifies CASSSGGGSYNEQFF.

J is TRBJ1-1 and V is TRBV18; D may be TRBD1 (6 bases). CDR1 is KGHSH and CDR2 is LQKENI in the germline V gene. CDR3 size: 13 residues. Trimming removed 6 bases at V and 1 base at J, with 9 bases between. The CDR3 DNA sequence: TGTGCCAGCTCCGGACAGAGGAACACTGAAGCTTTCTTT. It codes for CASSGQRNTEAFF.

This sequence joins TRBV6-2 or TRBV6-3 and TRBJ2-7; 7 nucleotides align to TRBD1. The germline V gene has CDR1 MNHEY and CDR2 SVGEGT. The CDR3 is 14 amino acids. The ends lost 4 bases at V and 3 bases at J; junction bases unmatched: 6. The CDR3 loop is CASSWEGGLYEQYF. The CDR3 region has the DNA TGTGCCAGCAGTTGGGAAGGGGGCCTCTACGAGCAGTACTTC.

This chain uses TRBV5-8 with TRBJ2-7; the match to TRBD1 covers 7 bases. The V segment lost 6 bases and the J segment 3 bases; nucleotides outside the gene matches: 12. Germline V gene data show CDR1 as SGHTS and CDR2 as YDEGEE. The CDR3 extends over 15 amino acids. DNA of the CDR3: TGTGCCAGCACCCAGGGGGAGAGAGCGGACTACGAGCAGTACTTC. This gives the protein CASTQGERADYEQYF.

The rearrangement joins TRBV6-2 or TRBV6-3 to TRBJ1-2; D is unresolved. Germline lookup yields CDR1 MNHEY and CDR2 SVGEGT. The length of the CDR3 is 14 residues. V lost 6 bases and J 4 bases, leaving 15 bases between the germline ends. CDR3 in amino acids: CASSPNSNSYGYTF. The CDR3 DNA follows: TGTGCCAGCAGCCCGAACAGTAATTCCTATGGCTACACCTTC.